This TCR beta chain stems from a study of human T cells and chemical hapten exposure. Unseparated into fractions, whole blood served as the source from which total RNA was extracted. MiXCR, run by TCRdb on the 5' RACE reads, gives a single entry per CDR3 protein. The table has under 150,000 distinct CDR3 sequences, approximately 19% seen once; the top ten hold roughly 3.1%. V lost 5 bases to trimming and J lost 6 bases; unmatched junction nucleotides: 18. The CDR3 loop spans 18 amino acids. CDR1 is MDHEN, CDR2 SYDVKM, per germline. The chain couples TRBV28 to TRBJ2-1; 8 bases are shared with TRBD2. The clonotype was recovered from a human donor in good health. Here the CDR3 DNA reads TGTGCCAGCAGTACCACCGGGACTAGAGGAACAATCTTCAATGAGCAGTTCTTC. The encoded protein is CASSTTGTRGTIFNEQFF.